The sequence of this T cell receptor (beta chain) was determined in a study of cytomegalovirus exposure and HLA in healthy donors. Background on the study: One earlier analysis, a look at around 170 million T cells, found some 100 million unique TCR beta sequences. As released early, the data held 80 million to 90 million unique TCRs from HLA-typed donors. General observations from the study: Presence/absence analyses rested on an assumption that sequencing depth was roughly uniform across donors. In a later analysis, most CMV-associated TCR beta chains appeared HLA-restricted.

As for this clone: Its antigen is as yet unknown.

The CDR3 covers 15 residues. In germline, CDR1 is SGHTS, CDR2 YDEGEE. V trimming: 0 bases; J trimming: 5 bases; junction bases outside the gene matches: 6. PCR amplification relied on 60 Vbeta primers (plus 13 Jbeta primers). Profiling relied on immunoSEQ multiplex PCR, and the TCRdb table lists in-frame clones only, not all of them. Of about 200,000 clones in the sample, 81% were seen once. The chain links TRBV5-8 to TRBJ2-5, with 8 bases lining up with TRBD2. The sequenced sample consisted of PBMCs. This receptor was identified in a man aged 35-49 years in good health and CMV-seropositive. The CDR3 protein is CASSLGPGGVETQYF. The CDR3 nucleotides are TGTGCCAGCAGCTTGGGGCCGGGGGGGGTCGAGACCCAGTACTTC.